Each of the 21 T cell receptor beta chains below was sequenced from the same sample in a study of lymphopenia after photon versus proton radiotherapy. Here immunoSEQ multiplex PCR was the method, and the copy in TCRdb shows in-frame clones only, minus some. The repertoire holds about 19,000 clones, 75% to 95% seen once, with under 7.5% in the top ten. The source material was peripheral blood, sampled from a patient treated with photon-based radiotherapy. These receptor sequences come from a man aged 55 to 70 with pancreatic cancer.

This clone was seen once. The gene calls are TRBV21-1 and TRBJ1-4; the table's D call, TRBD1, has no DNA check behind it. TRBV21-1 is flagged as a pseudogene. The CDR3 length is 16 residues. The CDR3, as DNA: TGTGCCAGCAGCAAACTGGGCAGGGGTACTAATGAAAAACTGTTTTTT. Amino acids: CASSKLGRGTNEKLFF.

The J gene is TRBJ2-4, the V gene TRBV6-1; 7 bases are shared with TRBD1. The CDR3 contains 14 residues. The germline CDR1 and CDR2 sequences are MNHNS and SASEGT. With V trimmed by 7 bases and J by 7 bases, 10 bases remained unmatched. The CDR3 DNA reads as TGTGCCAGCAAACAAGGGGGCTCATCGAACATTCAGTACTTC. Encoded protein: CASKQGGSSNIQYF.

The chain joins TRBV14 to TRBJ1-1; possible D gene TRBD1, 5 bases. Trimming removed 6 bases at V and 1 base at J, with 15 bases between. Germline V CDR1 and CDR2: SGHDN, FVKESK. The CDR3 has 15 residues. The CDR3 DNA sequence: TGTGCCAGCAGTAAATATCCCAGGGAGAACACTGAAGCTTTCTTT. Amino acid sequence: CASSKYPRENTEAFF.

This chain connects TRBV21-1 to TRBJ2-3; the listed D gene, TRBD1, was not tested against the DNA. TRBV21-1 is assigned pseudogene status. The CDR3 has 17 amino acids. The DNA for the CDR3 is TGTGCCAGCAGCAAAAAAAGCGCCTGGGTAAGGGGGGATACGCAGTATTTT. It encodes CASSKKSAWVRGDTQYF.

CDR3 DNA sequence: TGTGCCAGCAGCCCGGACAGGGGGCTTTCTTACGAGCAGTACTTC. It codes for CASSPDRGLSYEQYF. The V gene is TRBV7-2, the J gene TRBJ2-7; 11 bases fit TRBD1. The V gene end was trimmed by 5 bases and the J gene end by 4 bases; junction bases not matched to a gene: 7. The CDR3 runs to 15 residues. The germline gives CDR1 SGHTA, CDR2 FQGNSA.

V is TRBV10-3 and J is TRBJ2-3; weak D call: TRBD1 (6 bases). The CDR3 runs to 14 residues. Germline CDR1 reads ENHRY; CDR2 reads SYGVKD. V lost 3 bases to trimming and J lost 5 bases, with 12 bases between them. CDR3 residues: CAISEGGSGDTQYF. As DNA, the CDR3 is TGTGCCATCAGTGAAGGGGGATCCGGAGATACGCAGTATTTT.

The chain joins TRBV2 to TRBJ2-5; D tentatively reads TRBD1 or TRBD2 (5 bases each). CDR1 is SNHLY and CDR2 is FYNNEI in the germline V gene. V gave up 5 bases and J gave up 1 base, with 11 bases separating them. CDR3 length equals 14 residues. CDR3 protein: CASSRDAIQETQYF. The CDR3 DNA sequence: TGTGCCAGCAGTCGGGACGCCATCCAAGAGACCCAGTACTTC.

This chain joins TRBV15 and TRBJ2-3; 14 positions match TRBD2. The CDR3 totals 17 residues. V shed 2 bases and J 5 bases; nucleotides not matched to a gene: 6. Germline V gene data show CDR1 as LNHNV and CDR2 as YYDKDF (reference sequence). The CDR3 reads CATSRRLAGGRGDTQYF. The DNA for the CDR3 is TGTGCCACCAGCAGACGACTAGCGGGGGGGCGAGGAGATACGCAGTATTTT.

This clone came up a few times. The chain uses TRBV6-1 and TRBJ1-6; D is undetermined. The ends were cut back, 5 bases at V and 6 bases at J, with 11 bases in the middle. The germline CDR1 and CDR2 sequences are MNHNS and SASEGT. The CDR3 has 14 residues. Here the CDR3 reads CASSPAWGNSPLHF. CDR3 nucleotides: TGTGCCAGCAGTCCAGCCTGGGGTAATTCACCCCTCCACTTT.

This chain connects TRBV6-5 to TRBJ1-4; D not certain. Germline V gives CDR1 MNHEY, CDR2 SVGAGI. V gave up 0 bases and J gave up 10 bases, with 15 bases separating them. This CDR3 contains 15 residues. The CDR3 sequence: CASSYSMGSQRKLFF. The DNA of the CDR3 is TGTGCCAGCAGTTACTCGATGGGATCCCAGCGAAAACTGTTTTTT.

The chain employs TRBV16 and TRBJ2-6; no definite D call. This CDR3 region has 16 residues. Looked up from germline, CDR1 is KGHSY and CDR2 is FQNENV. Trimming took off 0 bases at V and 0 bases at J, with 6 bases between the two ends. CDR3 residues: CASSQSRSSGANVLTF. The CDR3 nucleotides read TGTGCCAGCAGCCAATCACGGTCCTCTGGGGCCAACGTCCTGACTTTC.

This chain uses TRBV19 with TRBJ2-3, with 9 bases identical to TRBD1. V lost 5 bases and J lost 2; bases outside the gene matches: 11. Germline V gives CDR1 LNHDA, CDR2 SQIVND (reference sequence). The CDR3 length is 17 residues. The CDR3 DNA sequence: TGTGCCAGTAGTTCCGGGGACAGGGCAATTGCCACAGATACGCAGTATTTT. Translated, it gives CASSSGDRAIATDTQYF.

V is TRBV9 and J is TRBJ2-7, with 8 positions matching TRBD1. V was clipped by 0 bases and J by 9 bases; unmatched bases: 11. This CDR3 is 15 amino acids long. CDR1 and CDR2 (germline): SGDLS, YYNGEE. The CDR3 bases are TGTGCCAGCAGCGTAGGTCTAGGGCAGGGGGCCATGCAGTACTTC. It specifies CASSVGLGQGAMQYF. Full variable domain (missing parts from reference TRBV9 and TRBJ2-7): DSGVTQTPKHLITATGQRVTLRCSPRSGDLSVYWYQQSLDQGLQFLIQYYNGEERAKGNILERFSAQQFPDLHSELNLSSLELGDSALYFCASSVGLGQGAMQYFGPGTRLTVT.

The chain joins TRBV5-6 to TRBJ2-7, with TRBD2 identical over 10 bases. Germline trimming cut 0 bases from V and 12 bases from J; bases unmatched to any gene: 9. Germline loops: CDR1 SGHDT, CDR2 YYEEEE. CDR3 length equals 14 residues. The CDR3 DNA reads TGTGCCAGCAGCTTGGGTACTAGCGGGGTTTTAAGGTACTTC. Protein sequence: CASSLGTSGVLRYF. Drawing the rest from reference TRBV5-6 and TRBJ2-7, the complete variable domain is DAGVTQSPTHLIKTRGQQVTLRCSPKSGHDTVSWYQQALGQGPQFIFQYYEEEERQRGNFPDRFSGHQFPNYSSELNVNALLLGDSALYLCASSLGTSGVLRYFGPGTRLTVT.

The chain recombines TRBV30 with TRBJ1-5; D is uncertain. There are 16 residues in the CDR3. Trimming cost V 0 bases and J 2 bases, with 14 bases left between them. Germline lookup yields CDR1 GTSNPN and CDR2 SVGIG (reference sequence). CDR3 coding DNA: TGTGCCTGGAGTGTAGGTTGGGTAACCGGCAATCAGCCCCAGCATTTT. It codes for CAWSVGWVTGNQPQHF.

Only one count was recorded for this clone. This chain's CDR3 is CASHKKQGTSSYEQYF. In DNA, the CDR3 is TGTGCCAGCCATAAAAAACAGGGGACGAGCTCCTACGAGCAGTACTTC. The V gene is TRBV5-6, the J gene TRBJ2-7; 7 bases map to TRBD1. CDR3 length: 16 residues. V shed 7 bases and J 0 bases; nucleotides not matched to a gene: 13. CDR1 and CDR2 from the germline V gene are SGHDT and YYEEEE.

The chain is built from TRBV27 and TRBJ2-5; tentative D call: TRBD1 (5 bases). V was pared by 3 bases and J by 1 base, with 9 bases between. This CDR3 spans 14 amino acids. From germline, CDR1 is MNHEY and CDR2 SMNVEV (reference sequence). The CDR3 sequence is CASSFRATQETQYF. CDR3 DNA sequence: TGTGCCAGCAGTTTCAGGGCCACCCAAGAGACCCAGTACTTC.

This clone is a singleton in its sample. The chain recombines TRBV7-2 with TRBJ2-1, with D hard to call. The V and J ends lost 1 base and 7 bases respectively, with 17 bases between them. This CDR3 is 16 amino acids long. Germline CDR1 and CDR2: SGHTA and FQGNSA. The CDR3 is CASSLVSSYSGNEQFF. For the CDR3, the DNA is TGTGCCAGCAGCTTAGTTTCTTCCTACTCTGGGAATGAGCAGTTCTTC.

The V call is TRBV7-9, the J call TRBJ2-7, with D tentatively TRBD2 (6 bases). Looked up from germline, CDR1 is SEHNR and CDR2 is FQNEAQ (reference sequence). The CDR3 length is 16 residues. V lost 4 bases, J lost 5 bases, and 21 bases lay in between. The CDR3: CASSSVPGLSPNEQYF. CDR3 coding DNA: TGTGCCAGCAGCTCAGTCCCGGGACTTTCCCCCAACGAGCAGTACTTC.

The chain is built from TRBV2 and TRBJ1-3; no firm D call. Between the trimmed V and J ends, which lost 4 bases and 3 bases, there was a span of 13 bases. Germline CDR1 SNHLY, CDR2 FYNNEI. The CDR3 has 15 amino acids. The CDR3 nucleotides read TGTGCCAGCAGTGCAATAAGTGGTAGTGGAAACACCATATATTTT. This translates into CASSAISGSGNTIYF.

Only one count was recorded for this clone. This chain connects TRBV5-6 to TRBJ1-2, with D possibly being TRBD1 (5 bases). This CDR3 has 13 residues. The V gene's germline CDR1 is SGHDT and CDR2 YYEEEE. The V end lost 4 bases, the J end lost 8 bases, and 15 bases lay between the germline ends. CDR3: CASSPGTLRGYTF. CDR3 DNA sequence: TGTGCCAGCAGCCCAGGGACGTTAAGGGGCTACACCTTC.